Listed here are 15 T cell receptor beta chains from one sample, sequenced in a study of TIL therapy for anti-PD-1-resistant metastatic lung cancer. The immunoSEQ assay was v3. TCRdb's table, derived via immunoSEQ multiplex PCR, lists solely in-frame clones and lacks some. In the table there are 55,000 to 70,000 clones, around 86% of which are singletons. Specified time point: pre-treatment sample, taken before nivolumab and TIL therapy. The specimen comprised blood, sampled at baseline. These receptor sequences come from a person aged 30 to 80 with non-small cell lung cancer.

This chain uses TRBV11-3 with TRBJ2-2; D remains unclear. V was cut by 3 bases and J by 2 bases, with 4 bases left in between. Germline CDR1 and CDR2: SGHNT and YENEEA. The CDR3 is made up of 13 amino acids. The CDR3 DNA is TGTGCCAGCAGCTTGATTAACACCGGGGAGCTGTTTTTT. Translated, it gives CASSLINTGELFF.

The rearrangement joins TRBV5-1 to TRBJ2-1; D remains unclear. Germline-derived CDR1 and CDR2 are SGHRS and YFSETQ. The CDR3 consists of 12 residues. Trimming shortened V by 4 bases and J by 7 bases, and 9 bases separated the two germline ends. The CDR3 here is CASSTSANEQFF. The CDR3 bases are TGCGCCAGCAGCACGAGCGCAAATGAGCAGTTCTTC.

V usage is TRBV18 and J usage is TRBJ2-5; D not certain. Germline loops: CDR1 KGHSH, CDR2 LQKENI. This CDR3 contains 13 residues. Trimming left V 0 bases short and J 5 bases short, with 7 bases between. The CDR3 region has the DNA TGTGCCAGCTCACCACCGTCGACTGAGACCCAGTACTTC. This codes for CASSPPSTETQYF.

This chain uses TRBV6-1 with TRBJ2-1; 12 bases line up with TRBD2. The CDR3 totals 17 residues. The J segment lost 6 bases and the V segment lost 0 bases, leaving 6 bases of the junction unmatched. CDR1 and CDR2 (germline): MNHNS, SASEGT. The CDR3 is CASSEAWSSGGANEQFF. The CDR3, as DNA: TGTGCCAGCAGTGAAGCCTGGTCTAGCGGGGGGGCCAATGAGCAGTTCTTC.

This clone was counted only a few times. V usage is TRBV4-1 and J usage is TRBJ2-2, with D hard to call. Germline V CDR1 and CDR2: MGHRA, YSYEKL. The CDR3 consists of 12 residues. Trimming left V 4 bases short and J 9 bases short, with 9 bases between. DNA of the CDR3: TGCGCCAGCAGCCCCCGAAATTGGGAGCTGTTTTTT. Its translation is CASSPRNWELFF.

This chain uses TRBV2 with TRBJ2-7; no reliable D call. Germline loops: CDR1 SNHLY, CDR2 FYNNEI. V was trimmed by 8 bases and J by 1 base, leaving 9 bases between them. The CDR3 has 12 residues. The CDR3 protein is CASGKRSYEQYF. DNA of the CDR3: TGTGCCAGCGGGAAGCGTTCCTACGAGCAGTACTTC.

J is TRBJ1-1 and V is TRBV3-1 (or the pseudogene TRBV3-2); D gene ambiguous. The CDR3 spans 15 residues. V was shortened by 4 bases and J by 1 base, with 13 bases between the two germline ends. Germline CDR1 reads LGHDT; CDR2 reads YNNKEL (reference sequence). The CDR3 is CASSPQPSGNTEAFF. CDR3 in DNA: TGTGCCAGCAGCCCGCAACCATCGGGGAACACTGAAGCTTTCTTT.

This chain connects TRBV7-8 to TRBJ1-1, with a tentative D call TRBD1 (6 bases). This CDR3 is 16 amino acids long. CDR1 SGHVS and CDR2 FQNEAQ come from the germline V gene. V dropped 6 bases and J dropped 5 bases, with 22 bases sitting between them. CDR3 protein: CASSPLGGGSGTEAFF. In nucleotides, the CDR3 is TGTGCCAGCAGTCCATTAGGCGGGGGCTCGGGAACTGAAGCTTTCTTT.

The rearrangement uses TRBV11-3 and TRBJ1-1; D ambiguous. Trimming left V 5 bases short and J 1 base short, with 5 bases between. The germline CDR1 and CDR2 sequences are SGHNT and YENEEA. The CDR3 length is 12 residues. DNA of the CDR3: TGTGCCAGCAGCCCAGGGAACACTGAAGCTTTCTTT. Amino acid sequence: CASSPGNTEAFF.

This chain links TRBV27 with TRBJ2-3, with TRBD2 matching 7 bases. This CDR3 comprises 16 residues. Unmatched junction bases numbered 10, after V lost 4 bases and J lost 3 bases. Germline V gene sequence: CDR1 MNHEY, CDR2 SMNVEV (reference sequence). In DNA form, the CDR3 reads TGTGCCAGCAGTTCCCGGGGTGTAGCGGGTACAGATACGCAGTATTTT. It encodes CASSSRGVAGTDTQYF.

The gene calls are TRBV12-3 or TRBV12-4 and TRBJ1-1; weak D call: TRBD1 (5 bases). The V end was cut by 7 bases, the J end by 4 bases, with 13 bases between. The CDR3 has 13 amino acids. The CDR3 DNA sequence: TGTGCCAGCACCCAAATGGGGGGCACTGAAGCTTTCTTT. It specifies CASTQMGGTEAFF.

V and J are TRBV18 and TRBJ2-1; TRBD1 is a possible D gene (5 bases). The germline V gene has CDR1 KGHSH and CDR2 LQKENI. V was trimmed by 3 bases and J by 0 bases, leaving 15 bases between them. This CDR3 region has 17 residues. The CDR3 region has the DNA TGTGCCAGCTCACCCCGAGACAGACAGACCTCCTACAATGAGCAGTTCTTC. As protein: CASSPRDRQTSYNEQFF.

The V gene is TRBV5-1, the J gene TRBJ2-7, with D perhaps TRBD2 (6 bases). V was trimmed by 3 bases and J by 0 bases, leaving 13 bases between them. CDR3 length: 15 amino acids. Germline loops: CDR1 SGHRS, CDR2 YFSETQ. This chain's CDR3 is CASSSGTALSYEQYF. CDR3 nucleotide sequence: TGCGCCAGCAGCTCCGGGACTGCCCTCTCCTACGAGCAGTACTTC.

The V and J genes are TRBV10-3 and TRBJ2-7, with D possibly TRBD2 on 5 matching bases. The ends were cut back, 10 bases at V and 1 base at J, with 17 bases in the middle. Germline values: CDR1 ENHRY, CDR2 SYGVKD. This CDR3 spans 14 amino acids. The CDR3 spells CATRIGLNSYEQYF. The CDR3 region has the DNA TGTGCCACCCGGATCGGACTGAATTCCTACGAGCAGTACTTC.

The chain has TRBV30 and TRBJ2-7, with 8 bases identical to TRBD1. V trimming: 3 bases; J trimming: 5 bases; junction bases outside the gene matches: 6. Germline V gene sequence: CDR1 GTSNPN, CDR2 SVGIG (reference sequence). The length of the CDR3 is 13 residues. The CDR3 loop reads CAWRGQAVNEQYF. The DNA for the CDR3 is TGTGCCTGGAGGGGACAGGCCGTTAACGAGCAGTACTTC.